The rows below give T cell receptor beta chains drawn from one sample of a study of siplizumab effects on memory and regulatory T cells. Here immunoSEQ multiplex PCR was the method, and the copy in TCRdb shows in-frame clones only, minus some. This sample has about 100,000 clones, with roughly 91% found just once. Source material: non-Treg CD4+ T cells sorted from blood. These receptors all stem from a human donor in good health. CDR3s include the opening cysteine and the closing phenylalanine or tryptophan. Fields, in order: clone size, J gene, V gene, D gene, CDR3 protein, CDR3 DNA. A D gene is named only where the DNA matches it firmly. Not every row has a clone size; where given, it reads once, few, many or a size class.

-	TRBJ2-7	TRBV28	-	CASSLYRAEQYF	TGTGCCAGCAGTTTATATAGGGCCGAGCAGTACTTC
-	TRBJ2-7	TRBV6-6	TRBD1	CASSSRGLGYEQYF	TGTGCCAGCAGTTCGAGGGGGCTTGGTTACGAGCAGTACTTC
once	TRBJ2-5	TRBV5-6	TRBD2	CASSGTGGQETQYF	TGTGCCAGCAGCGGGACGGGAGGCCAAGAGACCCAGTACTTC
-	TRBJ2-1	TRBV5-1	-	CASSYRPGDEQFF	TGCGCCAGCAGCTACAGACCCGGGGATGAGCAGTTCTTC
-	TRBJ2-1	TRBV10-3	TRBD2	CAVRSSGQSSYNEQFF	TGTGCCGTCCGCTCTAGCGGGCAGAGCTCCTACAATGAGCAGTTCTTC
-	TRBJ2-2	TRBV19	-	CASSQQGTGELFF	TGTGCCAGTAGTCAACAGGGAACCGGGGAGCTGTTTTTT
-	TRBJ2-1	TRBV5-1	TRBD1	CASRSGQGSSYNEQFF	TGCGCCAGCAGGTCGGGACAGGGGAGCTCCTACAATGAGCAGTTCTTC
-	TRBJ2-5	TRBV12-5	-	CASGLVATQETQYF	TGTGCTAGTGGTTTGGTGGCAACCCAAGAGACCCAGTACTTC
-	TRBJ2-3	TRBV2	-	CASSVRDAQYF	TGTGCCAGCAGTGTCCGGGATGCGCAGTATTTT
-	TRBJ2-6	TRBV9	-	CASSPGTAFLGANVLTF	TGTGCCAGCAGCCCAGGGACGGCCTTCCTTGGGGCCAACGTCCTGACTTTC
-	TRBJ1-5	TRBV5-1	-	CASSPYTGSGQPQHF	TGCGCCAGCAGCCCATACACAGGGTCAGGTCAGCCCCAGCATTTT
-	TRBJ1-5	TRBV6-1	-	CASKTGTAYNQPQHF	TGTGCCAGCAAGACCGGCACCGCATACAATCAGCCCCAGCATTTT
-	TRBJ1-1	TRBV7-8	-	CASSAAAGAPNTEAFF	TGTGCCAGCAGCGCGGCCGCCGGAGCCCCGAACACTGAAGCTTTCTTT
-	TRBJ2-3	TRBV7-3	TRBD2	CASSLNPLRAGEADTQYF	TGTGCCAGCAGCTTAAATCCCCTCCGGGCGGGAGAGGCAGATACGCAGTATTTT
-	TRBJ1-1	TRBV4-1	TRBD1	CASMPVVRGRVNTEAFF	TGCGCCAGCATGCCAGTGGTCAGGGGGAGAGTGAACACTGAAGCTTTCTTT
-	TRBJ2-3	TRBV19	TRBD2	CASKLAGTDTQYF	TGTGCCTCCAAACTAGCGGGCACAGATACGCAGTATTTT
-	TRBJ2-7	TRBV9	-	CASSVGADSYEQYF	TGTGCCAGCAGCGTAGGTGCCGACTCCTACGAGCAGTACTTC
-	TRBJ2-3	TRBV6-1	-	CASSELGGSTQYF	TGTGCCAGCAGCGAGCTGGGGGGATCCACGCAGTATTTT
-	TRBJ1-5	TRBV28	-	CASIEDYSNQPQHF	TGTGCCAGCATCGAAGATTATAGCAATCAGCCCCAGCATTTT